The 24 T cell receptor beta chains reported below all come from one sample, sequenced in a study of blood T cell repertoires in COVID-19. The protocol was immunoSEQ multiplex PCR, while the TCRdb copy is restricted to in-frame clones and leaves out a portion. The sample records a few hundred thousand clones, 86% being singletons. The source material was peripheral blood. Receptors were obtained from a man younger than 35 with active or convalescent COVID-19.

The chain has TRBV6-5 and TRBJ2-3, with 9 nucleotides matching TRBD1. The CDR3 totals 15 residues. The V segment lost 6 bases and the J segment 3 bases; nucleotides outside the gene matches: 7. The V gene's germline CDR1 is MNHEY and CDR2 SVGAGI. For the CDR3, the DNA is TGTGCCAGCAGGAGGACGACAGGGGGAACAGATACGCAGTATTTT. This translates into CASRRTTGGTDTQYF.

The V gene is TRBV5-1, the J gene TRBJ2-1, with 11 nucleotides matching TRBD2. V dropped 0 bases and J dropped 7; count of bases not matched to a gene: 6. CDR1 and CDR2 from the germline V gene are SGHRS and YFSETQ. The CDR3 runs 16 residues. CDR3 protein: CASSLAGVAGGNEQFF. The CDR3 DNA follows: TGCGCCAGCAGCTTGGCCGGGGTAGCGGGAGGGAATGAGCAGTTCTTC.

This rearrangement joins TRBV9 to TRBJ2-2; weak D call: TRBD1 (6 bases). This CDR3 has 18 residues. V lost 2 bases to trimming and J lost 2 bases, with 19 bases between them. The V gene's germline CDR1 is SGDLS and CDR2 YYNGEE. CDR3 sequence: CASSVPSATGDNTGELFF. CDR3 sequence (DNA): TGTGCCAGCAGCGTCCCCTCGGCGACAGGAGATAACACCGGGGAGCTGTTTTTT.

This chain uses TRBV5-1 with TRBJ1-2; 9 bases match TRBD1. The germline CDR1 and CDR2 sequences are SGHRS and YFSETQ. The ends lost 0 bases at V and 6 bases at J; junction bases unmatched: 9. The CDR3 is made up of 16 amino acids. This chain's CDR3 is CASSLETGGQGNGYTF. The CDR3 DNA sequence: TGCGCCAGCAGCTTGGAAACGGGAGGACAGGGGAATGGCTACACCTTC.

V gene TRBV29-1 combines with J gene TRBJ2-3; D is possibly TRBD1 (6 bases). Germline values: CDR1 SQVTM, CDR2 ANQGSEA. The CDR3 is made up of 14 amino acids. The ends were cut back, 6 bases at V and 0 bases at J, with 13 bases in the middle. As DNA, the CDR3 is TGCAGCGTCGAAAGGACAGCTAGCACAGATACGCAGTATTTT. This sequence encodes CSVERTASTDTQYF.

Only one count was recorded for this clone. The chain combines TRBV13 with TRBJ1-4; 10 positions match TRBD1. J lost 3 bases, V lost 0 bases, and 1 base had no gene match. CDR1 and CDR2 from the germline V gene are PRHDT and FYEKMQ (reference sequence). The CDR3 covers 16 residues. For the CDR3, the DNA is TGTGCCAGCAGCTTAGGTGGGACAGGGGCTAATGAAAAACTGTTTTTT. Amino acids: CASSLGGTGANEKLFF. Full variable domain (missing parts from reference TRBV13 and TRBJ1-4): AAGVIQSPRHLIKEKRETATLKCYPIPRHDTVYWYQQGPGQDPQFLISFYEKMQSDKGSIPDRFSAQQFSDYHSELNMSSLELGDSALYFCASSLGGTGANEKLFFGSGTQLSVL.

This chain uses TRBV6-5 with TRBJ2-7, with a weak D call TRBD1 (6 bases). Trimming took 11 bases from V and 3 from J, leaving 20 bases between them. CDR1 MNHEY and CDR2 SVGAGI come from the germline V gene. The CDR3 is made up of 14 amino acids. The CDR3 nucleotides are TGTGCCGTCAAGCCTCCCGGGACAAACTACGAGCAGTACTTC. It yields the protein CAVKPPGTNYEQYF.

The CDR3 sequence: CSVAGAGEKLFF. The CDR3 DNA reads TGCAGCGTTGCAGGGGCGGGTGAAAAACTGTTTTTT. The genes are TRBV29-1 and TRBJ1-4, with D tentatively TRBD1 (6 bases). This CDR3 spans 12 amino acids. Germline V gene sequence: CDR1 SQVTM, CDR2 ANQGSEA. V dropped 4 bases and J dropped 7 bases, with 10 bases sitting between them.

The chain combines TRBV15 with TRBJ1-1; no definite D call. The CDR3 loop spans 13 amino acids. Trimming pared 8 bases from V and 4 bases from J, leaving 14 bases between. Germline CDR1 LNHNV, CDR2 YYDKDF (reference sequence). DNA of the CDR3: TGTGCCACCTGTGAAGTGGCCAGCACTGAAGCTTTCTTT. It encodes CATCEVASTEAFF.

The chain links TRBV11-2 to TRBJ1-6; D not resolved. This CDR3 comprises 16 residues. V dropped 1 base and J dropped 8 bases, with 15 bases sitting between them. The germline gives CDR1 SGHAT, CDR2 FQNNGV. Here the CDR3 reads CASSLAGWGTDSPLHF. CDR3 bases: TGTGCCAGCAGCTTAGCGGGGTGGGGTACAGATTCACCCCTCCACTTT.

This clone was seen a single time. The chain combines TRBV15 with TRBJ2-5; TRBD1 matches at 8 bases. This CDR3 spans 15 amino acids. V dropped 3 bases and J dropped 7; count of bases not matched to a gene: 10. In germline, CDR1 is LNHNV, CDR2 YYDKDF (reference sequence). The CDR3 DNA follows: TGTGCCACCAGCAGGAGCGAGGGACAGGTTCTGACCCAGTACTTC. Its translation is CATSRSEGQVLTQYF.

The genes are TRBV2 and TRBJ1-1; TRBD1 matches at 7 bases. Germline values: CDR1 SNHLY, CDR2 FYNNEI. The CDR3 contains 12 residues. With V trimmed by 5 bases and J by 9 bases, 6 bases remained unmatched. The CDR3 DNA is TGTGCCAGCAGTCAAGGACAGGTTCAAGCTTTCTTT. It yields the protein CASSQGQVQAFF. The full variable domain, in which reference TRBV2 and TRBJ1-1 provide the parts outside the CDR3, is EPEVTQTPSHQVTQMGQEVILRCVPISNHLYFYWYRQILGQKVEFLVSFYNNEISEKSEIFDDQFSVERPDGSNFTLKIRSTKLEDSAMYFCASSQGQVQAFFGQGTRLTVV.

The CDR3 nucleotides read TGTGCCAGCAGTCCGGGGGGCGCCCTCACAGATACGCAGTATTTT. The encoded protein is CASSPGGALTDTQYF. The chain has TRBV9 and TRBJ2-3; TRBD2 might be the D (7 bases). The CDR3 is 15 residues long. Trimming cost V 5 bases and J 2 bases, with 15 bases left between them. Germline V lookup: CDR1 SGDLS, CDR2 YYNGEE.

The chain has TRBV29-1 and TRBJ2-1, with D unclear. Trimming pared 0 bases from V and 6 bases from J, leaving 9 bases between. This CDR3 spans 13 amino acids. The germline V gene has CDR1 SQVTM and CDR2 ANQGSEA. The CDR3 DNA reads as TGCAGCGTTGAAGATGAGGTGAGCAATGAGCAGTTCTTC. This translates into CSVEDEVSNEQFF.

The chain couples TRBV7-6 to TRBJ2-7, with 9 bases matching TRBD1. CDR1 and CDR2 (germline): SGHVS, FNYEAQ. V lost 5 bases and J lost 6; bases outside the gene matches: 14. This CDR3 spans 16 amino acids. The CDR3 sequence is CASSLRGDRESGEQYF. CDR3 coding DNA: TGTGCCAGCAGCCTCCGTGGGGACAGGGAGTCCGGCGAGCAGTACTTC.

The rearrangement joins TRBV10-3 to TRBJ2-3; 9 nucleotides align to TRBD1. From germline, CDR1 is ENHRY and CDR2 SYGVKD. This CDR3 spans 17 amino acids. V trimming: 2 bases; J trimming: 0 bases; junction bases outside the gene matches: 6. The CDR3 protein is CAISEQIQGASTDTQYF. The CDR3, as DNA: TGTGCCATCAGTGAGCAGATACAGGGGGCGAGCACAGATACGCAGTATTTT.

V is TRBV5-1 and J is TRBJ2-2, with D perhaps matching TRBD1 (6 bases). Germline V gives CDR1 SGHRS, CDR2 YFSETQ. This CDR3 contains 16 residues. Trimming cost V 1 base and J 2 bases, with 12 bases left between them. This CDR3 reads CASSLFSGENTGELFF. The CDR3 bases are TGCGCCAGCAGCTTGTTTTCAGGGGAAAACACCGGGGAGCTGTTTTTT.

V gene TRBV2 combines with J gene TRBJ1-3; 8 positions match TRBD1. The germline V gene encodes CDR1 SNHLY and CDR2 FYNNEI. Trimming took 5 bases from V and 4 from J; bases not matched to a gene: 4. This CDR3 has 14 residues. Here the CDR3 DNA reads TGTGCCAGCAGTTTACAGGGGGTCGGAAACACCATATATTTT. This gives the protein CASSLQGVGNTIYF.

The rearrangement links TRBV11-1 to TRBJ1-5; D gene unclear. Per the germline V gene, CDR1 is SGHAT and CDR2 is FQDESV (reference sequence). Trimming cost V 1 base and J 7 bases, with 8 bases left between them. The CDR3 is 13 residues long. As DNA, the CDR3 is TGTGCCAGCAGCTTAGACCTAAGCCAGCCCCAGCATTTT. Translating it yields CASSLDLSQPQHF. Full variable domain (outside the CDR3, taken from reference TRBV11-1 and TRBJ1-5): EAEVAQSPRYKITEKSQAVAFWCDPISGHATLYWYRQILGQGPELLVQFQDESVVDDSQLPKDRFSAERLKGVDSTLKIQPAELGDSAMYLCASSLDLSQPQHFGDGTRLSIL.

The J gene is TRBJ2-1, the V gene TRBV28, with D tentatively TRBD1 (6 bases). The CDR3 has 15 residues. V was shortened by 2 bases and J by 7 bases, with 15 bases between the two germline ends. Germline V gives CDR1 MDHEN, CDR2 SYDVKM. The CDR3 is CASSLGTTGRNEQFF. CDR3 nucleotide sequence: TGTGCCAGCAGTTTAGGGACAACCGGAAGAAATGAGCAGTTCTTC. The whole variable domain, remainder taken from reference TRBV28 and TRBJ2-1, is DVKVTQSSRYLVKRTGEKVFLECVQDMDHENMFWYRQDPGLGLRLIYFSYDVKMKEKGDIPEGYSVSREKKERFSLILESASTNQTSMYLCASSLGTTGRNEQFFGPGTRLTVL.

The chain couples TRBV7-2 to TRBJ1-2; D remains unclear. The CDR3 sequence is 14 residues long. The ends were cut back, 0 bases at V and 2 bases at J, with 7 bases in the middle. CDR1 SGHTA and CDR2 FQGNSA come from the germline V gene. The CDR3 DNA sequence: TGTGCCAGCAGCTTAGCGGGAGGGAACTATGGCTACACCTTC. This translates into CASSLAGGNYGYTF.

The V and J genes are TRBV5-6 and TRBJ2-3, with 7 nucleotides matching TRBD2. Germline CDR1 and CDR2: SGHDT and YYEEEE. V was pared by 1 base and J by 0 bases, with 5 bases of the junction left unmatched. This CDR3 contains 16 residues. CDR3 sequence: CASSLFLGGSTDTQYF. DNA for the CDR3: TGTGCCAGCAGCTTGTTTCTGGGAGGGAGCACAGATACGCAGTATTTT.

CDR3 protein: CASSLEQGHTDTQYF. As DNA, the CDR3 is TGCGCCAGCAGCTTGGAACAGGGGCACACAGATACGCAGTATTTT. J is TRBJ2-3 and V is TRBV5-1, with 7 positions matching TRBD1. V gave up 0 bases and J gave up 2 bases; unmatched junction bases: 3. This CDR3 is 15 amino acids long. CDR1 SGHRS and CDR2 YFSETQ come from the germline V gene. The full variable domain, completed using reference TRBV5-1 and TRBJ2-3, is KAGVTQTPRYLIKTRGQQVTLSCSPISGHRSVSWYQQTPGQGLQFLFEYFSETQRNKGNFPGRFSGRQFSNSRSEMNVSTLELGDSALYLCASSLEQGHTDTQYFGPGTRLTVL.

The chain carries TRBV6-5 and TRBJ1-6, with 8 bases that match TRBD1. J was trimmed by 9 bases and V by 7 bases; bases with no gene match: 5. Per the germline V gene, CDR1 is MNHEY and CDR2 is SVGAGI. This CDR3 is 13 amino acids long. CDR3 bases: TGTGCCAGCAATGGACAGGGTACTTCACCCCTCCACTTT. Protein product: CASNGQGTSPLHF.